A single sample is the source of the 32 T cell receptor beta chains below, sequenced in a study of blood T cell repertoires in COVID-19. TCRdb's copy holds only in-frame clones and misses some; the assay was immunoSEQ multiplex PCR. This table holds 250,000 to 300,000 clones, roughly 84% found once. The sample taken for sequencing was PBMCs or T cells enriched from blood (not recorded which). These TCRs come from a man over 45 who had recovered from COVID-19.

The chain recombines TRBV6-5 with TRBJ1-2, with D uncertain. Germline V gene lookup returns CDR1 MNHEY and CDR2 SVGAGI. CDR3 size: 13 residues. Trimming removed 5 bases at V and 4 bases at J, with 11 bases between. The CDR3 sequence: CASSRTFLYGYTF. The DNA for the CDR3 is TGTGCCAGCAGTCGGACTTTCCTCTATGGCTACACCTTC.

This clone was seen just once. This sequence joins TRBV6-1 and TRBJ2-2; no reliable D call. The CDR3 totals 14 residues. Trimming stripped 0 bases from V and 7 bases from J, with 9 bases between. Germline V CDR1 and CDR2: MNHNS, SASEGT. CDR3 loop: CASSEAPSFGELFF. The CDR3 DNA reads TGTGCCAGCAGTGAAGCGCCCAGTTTCGGGGAGCTGTTTTTT.

The J gene is TRBJ1-3, the V gene TRBV6-5; no clear D. The CDR3 has 16 residues. CDR1 and CDR2 (germline): MNHEY, SVGAGI. V shed 0 bases and J shed 0 bases, with 9 bases lying between them. In DNA form, the CDR3 reads TGTGCCAGCAGTTACTCGAACAGTCACTCTGGAAACACCATATATTTT. Translated: CASSYSNSHSGNTIYF.

This clone was seen just once. V gene TRBV21-1 combines with J gene TRBJ2-7; the table names TRBD1, a call not compared with the DNA. TRBV21-1 is listed as a pseudogene. CDR3 length: 14 residues. CDR3 residues: CASSRWQGAHEQYF. As DNA, the CDR3 is TGTGCCAGCAGCAGGTGGCAGGGCGCCCACGAGCAGTACTTC.

This clone was seen a single time. The chain carries TRBV28 and TRBJ2-1; TRBD2 matches at 12 bases. J lost 0 bases, V lost 6 bases, and 12 bases had no gene match. The germline V gene has CDR1 MDHEN and CDR2 SYDVKM. The CDR3 spans 19 residues. The chain's CDR3 is CASRPPGLAGSSSYNEQFF. CDR3 sequence (DNA): TGTGCCAGCAGACCTCCGGGACTAGCGGGCAGTAGCTCCTACAATGAGCAGTTCTTC.

This chain connects TRBV6-2 or TRBV6-3 to TRBJ2-3, with 11 positions matching TRBD2. CDR1 and CDR2 from the germline V gene are MNHEY and SVGEGT. CDR3 size: 16 residues. With 2 bases clipped from V and 3 bases from J, the junction kept 4 bases outside the gene matches. Here the CDR3 DNA reads TGTGCCAGCAGTTACACTAGCGGGAGATCGACAGATACGCAGTATTTT. This codes for CASSYTSGRSTDTQYF.

The genes are TRBV7-9 and TRBJ1-4; 7 bases line up with TRBD1. CDR3 length: 15 residues. Germline trimming cut 4 bases from V and 5 bases from J; bases unmatched to any gene: 7. Germline V gene lookup returns CDR1 SEHNR and CDR2 FQNEAQ (reference sequence). The CDR3 region is CASSSPGQANEKLFF. The CDR3 region has the DNA TGTGCCAGCAGCTCTCCTGGACAGGCGAATGAAAAACTGTTTTTT.

The chain combines TRBV28 with TRBJ2-2; 8 nucleotides match TRBD2. This CDR3 spans 13 amino acids. Germline V gene lookup returns CDR1 MDHEN and CDR2 SYDVKM. V lost 6 bases to trimming and J lost 5 bases; unmatched junction nucleotides: 2. The CDR3 DNA is TGTGCCAGCAGCGGGGGGGGTACCGGGGAGCTGTTTTTT. Protein product: CASSGGGTGELFF.

This rearrangement joins TRBV7-2 to TRBJ1-2; D may be TRBD1 (6 bases). Trimming cost V 1 base and J 6 bases, with 9 bases left between them. CDR3 size: 13 residues. Germline CDR1 reads SGHTA; CDR2 reads FQGNSA. CDR3 protein: CASSLDRVNGYTF. The CDR3, as DNA: TGTGCCAGCAGCTTAGACAGGGTAAATGGCTACACCTTC.

In this sample, this clone turned up once. The chain carries TRBV5-1 and TRBJ1-3, with 10 bases fitting TRBD1. The CDR3 loop spans 16 amino acids. From germline, CDR1 is SGHRS and CDR2 YFSETQ. Germline trimming cut 0 bases from V and 2 bases from J; bases unmatched to any gene: 2. The CDR3 region is CASSLVGTGAGNTIYF. The CDR3 DNA reads as TGCGCCAGCAGCTTGGTCGGGACAGGGGCTGGAAACACCATATATTTT.

The V gene is TRBV19, the J gene TRBJ1-4; TRBD1 agrees at 9 bases. CDR1 LNHDA and CDR2 SQIVND come from the germline V gene (reference sequence). After removal of 1 base from V and 7 bases from J, the junction contained 10 bases not matched to a gene. CDR3 length: 17 residues. CDR3 region: CASSIGTGARLVEKLFF. CDR3 sequence (DNA): TGTGCCAGTAGTATAGGGACAGGGGCGCGTCTGGTTGAAAAACTGTTTTTT.

The chain is built from TRBV15 and TRBJ2-1, with TRBD2 matching 8 bases. This CDR3 contains 16 residues. The V segment lost 4 bases and the J segment 3 bases; nucleotides outside the gene matches: 8. The germline CDR1 and CDR2 sequences are LNHNV and YYDKDF (reference sequence). The CDR3 protein is CATSNPSGPIYNEQFF. In nucleotides, the CDR3 is TGTGCCACCAGCAACCCTAGCGGGCCCATCTACAATGAGCAGTTCTTC.

The chain combines TRBV15 with TRBJ2-1; D is unclear. This CDR3 region has 12 residues. V was shortened by 5 bases and J by 7 bases, with 9 bases between the two germline ends. CDR1 LNHNV and CDR2 YYDKDF come from the germline V gene (reference sequence). The CDR3: CATSELGNEQFF. The CDR3 DNA reads TGTGCCACCAGCGAGCTAGGTAATGAGCAGTTCTTC.

The chain uses TRBV28 and TRBJ2-7; weak D call: TRBD2 (6 bases). The germline V gene has CDR1 MDHEN and CDR2 SYDVKM. The CDR3 length is 16 residues. V lost 5 bases and J 3 bases, leaving 20 bases between the germline ends. DNA for the CDR3: TGTGCCAGCAGTCACCCTGGGCTCCACGGGGGCTACGAGCAGTACTTC. This gives the protein CASSHPGLHGGYEQYF.

This chain joins TRBV23-1 and TRBJ1-5; D is unresolved. TRBV23-1 is treated as an ORF (open reading frame) with a function not yet certain. V lost 3 bases and J 3 bases, leaving 15 bases between the germline ends. This CDR3 region has 16 residues. CDR3 in amino acids: CASSHSGNVLNQPQHF. The CDR3 nucleotides are TGCGCCAGCAGTCATTCAGGCAATGTACTCAATCAGCCCCAGCATTTT.

To note about this clone: Distinct nucleotide sequences in the sample also encode this CDR3. V is TRBV30 and J is TRBJ1-2, with 10 bases identical to TRBD1. The germline V gene encodes CDR1 GTSNPN and CDR2 SVGIG (reference sequence). The CDR3 runs to 13 residues. J lost 8 bases, V lost 3 bases, and 6 bases had no gene match. CDR3 nucleotide sequence: TGTGCCTGGAGGTTCGGGACAGGGGTAGGCTACACCTTC. It is translated as CAWRFGTGVGYTF.

This chain joins TRBV10-1 and TRBJ1-2, with TRBD1 matching over 7 bases. The CDR3 totals 13 residues. Germline V CDR1 and CDR2: WNHNN, SYGVQD (reference sequence). Trimming cost V 2 bases and J 8 bases; bases outside gene matches: 5. CDR3 coding DNA: TGCGCCAGCAGTGAGATTCGACAGGGCGGCTACACCTTC. This translates into CASSEIRQGGYTF.

Written as DNA, the CDR3 is TGTGCCAGCAGCAGCTACAGGGGATGGAACACTGAAGCTTTCTTT. Its translation is CASSSYRGWNTEAFF. The chain employs TRBV11-2 and TRBJ1-1; 7 nucleotides agree with TRBD1. CDR3 length equals 15 residues. V lost 5 bases, J lost 1 base, and 7 bases stayed unmatched. CDR1 and CDR2 from the germline V gene are SGHAT and FQNNGV.

The V gene is TRBV27, the J gene TRBJ2-4, with D possibly being TRBD2 (5 bases). Trimming removed 2 bases at V and 0 bases at J, with 17 bases between. Germline lookup yields CDR1 MNHEY and CDR2 SMNVEV (reference sequence). There are 18 residues in the CDR3. The CDR3 sequence is CASSLSGQREPAKNIQYF. Written as DNA, the CDR3 is TGTGCCAGCAGTTTAAGTGGCCAGAGGGAGCCAGCCAAAAACATTCAGTACTTC.

This chain connects TRBV4-2 to TRBJ2-5; no clear D gene. The CDR3 sequence is 16 residues long. The V and J ends lost 0 bases and 0 bases respectively, with 11 bases between them. CDR1 and CDR2 (germline): LGHNA, YNFKEQ. This chain's CDR3 is CASSQDLLEYQETQYF. The DNA of the CDR3 is TGTGCCAGCAGCCAAGATTTGCTAGAGTACCAAGAGACCCAGTACTTC.

The chain links TRBV6-2 or TRBV6-3 to TRBJ1-5; 7 bases line up with TRBD1. Germline trimming cut 6 bases from V and 2 bases from J; bases unmatched to any gene: 7. The CDR3 runs to 15 residues. The germline V gene encodes CDR1 MNHEY and CDR2 SVGEGT. Written as DNA, the CDR3 is TGTGCCAGCAGCCCTTATACAGGGGGCAATCAGCCCCAGCATTTT. This sequence encodes CASSPYTGGNQPQHF.

The chain links TRBV11-2 to TRBJ1-2, with D perhaps matching TRBD1 (5 bases). Per germline, CDR1 SGHAT and CDR2 FQNNGV. The germline V and J ends were trimmed by 6 bases and 0 bases, with 14 bases remaining between them. CDR3 length equals 15 residues. CDR3 residues: CASRHRKGPNYGYTF. The CDR3 DNA follows: TGTGCCAGCAGACATAGAAAGGGGCCTAACTATGGCTACACCTTC.

The rearrangement joins TRBV29-1 to TRBJ1-3; a weak D match, TRBD1 (6 bases). The CDR3 is made up of 12 amino acids. With 5 bases removed from V and 4 bases from J, the gap between germline ends came to 9 bases. CDR1 and CDR2 (germline): SQVTM, ANQGSEA. CDR3 sequence: CSVLGQGNTIYF. CDR3 DNA: TGCAGCGTTCTAGGACAGGGAAACACCATATATTTT.

The chain has TRBV29-1 and TRBJ2-5; possibly TRBD2 for D (7 bases). Trimming left V 7 bases short and J 4 bases short, with 19 bases between. CDR1 is SQVTM, CDR2 ANQGSEA, per germline. The CDR3 runs 14 residues. The CDR3 DNA is TGCAGCGCCGTTTATGGGGGGGGCGGAGAGACCCAGTACTTC. Translation: CSAVYGGGGETQYF.

This clone showed up just a few times. V is TRBV19 and J is TRBJ1-5; D possibly corresponds to TRBD1 (6 bases). The CDR3 spans 14 residues. Trimming left V 6 bases short and J 6 bases short, with 15 bases between. Per germline, CDR1 LNHDA and CDR2 SQIVND (reference sequence). The CDR3 sequence is CASSPGTFAQPQHF. The DNA for the CDR3 is TGTGCCAGTAGCCCAGGGACATTCGCTCAGCCCCAGCATTTT.

The chain is built from TRBV6-5 and TRBJ1-3; D is uncertain. The CDR3 loop spans 13 amino acids. V was clipped by 7 bases and J by 4 bases, with 11 bases between them. Looked up from germline, CDR1 is MNHEY and CDR2 is SVGAGI. The CDR3 coding sequence is TGTGCCAGCACCCCAGTAGCGGGAAACACCATATATTTT. Protein product: CASTPVAGNTIYF.

This rearrangement joins TRBV27 to TRBJ2-5; D is undetermined. Germline CDR1 reads MNHEY; CDR2 reads SMNVEV (reference sequence). Trimming shortened V by 6 bases and J by 0 bases, and 14 bases separated the two germline ends. This CDR3 spans 15 amino acids. The CDR3 protein is CASRAFGSDQETQYF. The CDR3 DNA is TGTGCCAGCAGGGCCTTCGGCAGCGACCAAGAGACCCAGTACTTC.

The rearrangement uses TRBV5-4 and TRBJ2-7; D ambiguous. The CDR3 is 15 residues long. The germline CDR1 and CDR2 sequences are SGHNT and YYREEE (reference sequence). The V end lost 7 bases, the J end lost 4 bases, and 21 bases lay between the germline ends. CDR3 in DNA: TGTGCCAGCCATACCAGAAGATCCTTTATTTACGAGCAGTACTTC. Its translation is CASHTRRSFIYEQYF.

This clone was seen just once. The chain employs TRBV12-5 and TRBJ2-7, with 8 bases matching TRBD2. Trimming removed 5 bases from V and 4 bases from J; junction bases left unmatched: 7. The CDR3 is made up of 14 amino acids. Germline CDR1 reads LGHNT; CDR2 reads FRNRAP. This CDR3 reads CASGPAGGRYEQYF. For the CDR3, the DNA is TGTGCTAGTGGTCCCGCGGGGGGTCGATACGAGCAGTACTTC.

The V call is TRBV7-6, the J call TRBJ2-2; D possibly corresponds to TRBD2 (6 bases). Germline lookup yields CDR1 SGHVS and CDR2 FNYEAQ. Trimming cost V 1 base and J 6 bases, with 15 bases left between them. This CDR3 has 16 amino acids. In DNA, the CDR3 is TGTGCCAGCAGCTTAGTTGGCAGATGGGAGGCCGGGGAGCTGTTTTTT. Amino acid sequence: CASSLVGRWEAGELFF. Full variable domain (outside the CDR3, taken from reference TRBV7-6 and TRBJ2-2): GAGVSQSPRYKVTKRGQDVALRCDPISGHVSLYWYRQALGQGPEFLTYFNYEAQQDKSGLPNDRFSAERPEGSISTLTIQRTEQRDSAMYRCASSLVGRWEAGELFFGEGSRLTVL.

The genes are TRBV15 and TRBJ2-3; 16 nucleotides match TRBD2. The trim removed 0 bases at V and 0 bases at J, leaving 9 bases unmatched. This CDR3 is built from 21 residues. The germline gives CDR1 LNHNV, CDR2 YYDKDF (reference sequence). CDR3 in DNA: TGTGCCACCAGCAGAGATCGGGGACTAGCGGGGGGGCCATCTAGCACAGATACGCAGTATTTT. It yields the protein CATSRDRGLAGGPSSTDTQYF.

This clone came up a few times. This chain connects TRBV29-1 to TRBJ1-1; a weak D match, TRBD1 (5 bases). Germline V gives CDR1 SQVTM, CDR2 ANQGSEA. The length of the CDR3 is 13 residues. The V and J ends lost 5 bases and 1 base respectively, with 11 bases between them. In nucleotides, the CDR3 is TGCAGCGTTTTGGGGCAGGGGAACACTGAAGCTTTCTTT. This translates into CSVLGQGNTEAFF.